This TCR beta chain came from a study of blood T cells in healthy people across ages. This clonotype was observed a handful of times. Its antigen is still unknown. Primed by a sample-barcoded 5' primer and a J-beta primer mix, a second PCR proceeded for about 7 to 12 cycles. Researchers report that a template-switch adaptor with 12 random nucleotides tagged each cDNA molecule. Each CDR3 protein gets one entry after TCRdb re-called the 5' RACE reads with MiXCR. This sample has some 1.4 million distinct CDR3 sequences; about 40% occur once, and the top ten carry under 8%. The CDR3 consists of 12 residues. V lost 6 bases and J 10 bases, leaving 15 bases between the germline ends. Germline CDR1 reads SGHTA; CDR2 reads FQGTGA. Study outcomes and limitations: Long-lived donors had more naive CD4+ cells and higher diversity than aged donors.

This sequence originates from a woman aged 18-29 years in good health. Source material: blood. The gene calls are TRBV7-3 and TRBJ1-1; D not resolved. The CDR3 region has the DNA TGTGCCAGCAGTCCAACGGGAGGCGCAGCTTTCTTT. Translating it yields CASSPTGGAAFF.